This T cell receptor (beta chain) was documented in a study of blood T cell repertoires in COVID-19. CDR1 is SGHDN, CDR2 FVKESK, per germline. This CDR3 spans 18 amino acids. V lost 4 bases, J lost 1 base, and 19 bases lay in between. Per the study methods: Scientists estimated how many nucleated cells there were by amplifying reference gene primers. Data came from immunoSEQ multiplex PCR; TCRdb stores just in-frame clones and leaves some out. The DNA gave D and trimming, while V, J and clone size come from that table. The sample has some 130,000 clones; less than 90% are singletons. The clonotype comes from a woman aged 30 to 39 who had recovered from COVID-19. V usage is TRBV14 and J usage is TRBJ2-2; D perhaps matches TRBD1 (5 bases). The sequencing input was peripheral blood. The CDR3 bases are TGTGCCAGCAGCCCAGACCTCGACAGCTACCTGAACACCGGGGAGCTGTTTTTT. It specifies CASSPDLDSYLNTGELFF.